This T cell receptor (beta chain) appears in the sequencing data of a study of shared clonotypes between healthy human individuals. Study donors comprised healthy, HIV-negative adults devoid of recent acute infection or vaccination. Germline V gives CDR1 MNHEY, CDR2 SMNVEV (reference sequence). The CDR3 covers 16 residues. Germline trimming cut 0 bases from V and 8 bases from J; bases unmatched to any gene: 12. Spread over ten immunoSEQ deep assay plates, unsorted PBMC DNA underwent sequencing. Here immunoSEQ multiplex PCR was the method, and the copy in TCRdb shows in-frame clones only, minus some. The sample records 400,000 to 500,000 clones, about 80% being singletons.

The TCR comes from a woman aged 40 to 49 in good health. Some clones in this sample may be carry-over from other donors' samples. Sequenced input: PBMCs. This chain uses TRBV27 with TRBJ1-2; 7 bases line up with TRBD1. Written as DNA, the CDR3 is TGTGCCAGCAGTTTATCTAAGTCTATCAGGGGGGGCGGCTACACCTTC. Residues: CASSLSKSIRGGGYTF.